This TCR beta chain came from a study of CXCR3-negative and CXCR3-positive naive CD8 T cells. Study conclusions and caveats: CXCR3-positive naive cells had more hydrophobic TRB CDR3s than CXCR3-negative naive cells. Diversity in memory CD8+ cells fell much lower than the comparably high levels seen in both naive subsets.

The CDR3 length is 15 residues. Germline V lookup: CDR1 DFQATT, CDR2 SNEGSKA (reference sequence). Triplicate sorts, hundreds of thousands of cells apiece, were made for each CD8+ T cell subset. Comments on this clonotype: What it binds is not known.

The TRB cDNA libraries were prepared by 5' RACE with UMI labels. TCRdb reprocessed the 5' RACE reads; each CDR3 protein has one entry and no DNA is given. The sample's table shows under 75,000 distinct CDR3 sequences. The chain carries TRBV20-1 and TRBJ2-1; the D gene TCRdb calls, TRBD1, cannot be checked with no DNA. This clonotype originated in a human donor in good health. Some clones in this sample may be carry-over from other donors' samples. Sequences were obtained from naive CXCR3+ CD8+ T cells from blood. The sample's subset: CD45RO-CCR7+CD27+CD95- naive CD8+ T cells expressing CXCR3 (TNR3+). CDR3 loop: CSARSKGTGVNEQFF.